A selection of T cell receptor beta chains follows, all from one sample in a study of Ad26.COV2.S vaccination and SARS-CoV-2 variants. Only in-frame clones appear in the TCRdb table, and some are missing; sequencing was by immunoSEQ multiplex PCR. The profile shows over 300,000 clones, about 80% of them singletons. Sequences were derived from peripheral blood, sampled in a trial of Ad26.COV2.S vaccine versus placebo. These receptors were collected from a person between 18 and 59 years old who received the Ad26.COV2.S COVID-19 vaccine or a placebo. Each CDR3 is given with its conserved first and last residue.

>TRBV19|TRBJ1-2
CASSYLSGGLGGYTF
>TRBV21-1|TRBJ1-2
CASSPGGAGGYTF
>TRBV18|TRBJ2-1
CASSPPLGIFGHEQFF
>TRBV29-1|TRBJ1-1
CSVWDTEAFF
>TRBV15|TRBJ2-5
CATSRGGVGETQYF
>TRBV7-2|TRBJ1-1
CASSPWRGVNTEAFF
>TRBV12-3/TRBV12-4|TRBJ2-1
CASSPGGEQFF
>TRBV30|TRBJ2-7
CAWSVPRQGSYEQYF
>TRBV18|TRBJ2-3
CASSFLQDRGLSTDTQYF
>TRBV5-6|TRBJ1-2
CASSSQEKYGYTF
>TRBV21-1|TRBJ1-1
CASITLIEAFF
>TRBV7-2|TRBJ1-3
CASSFQGNTIYF
>TRBV7-6|TRBJ1-5
CASSPYFGGHQPQHF
>TRBV6-5|TRBJ1-1
CASSYGNREGTEAFF
>TRBV6-5|TRBJ1-1
CASSYRRGAEAFF
>TRBV11-3|TRBJ2-7
CASSTRTSGSGNEQYF
>TRBV6-2/TRBV6-3|TRBJ1-2
CASSLLLRVTYGYTF
>TRBV28|TRBJ1-4
CASRLQGAGEKLFF
>TRBV4-2|TRBJ1-2
CASSQVEGLLEDGYTF
>TRBV28|TRBJ1-5
CASSLIIRHNQPQHF
>TRBV6-2/TRBV6-3|TRBJ2-5
CASSYSIPGLAGAPPGETQYF
>TRBV7-2|TRBJ1-4
CASSQDRLNEELFF
>TRBV6-1|TRBJ2-2
CASSGTGGGNTGELFF
>TRBV2|TRBJ1-1
CASSAFGTELEAFF
>TRBV18|TRBJ1-6
CASSWVEINSPLHF
>TRBV6-5|TRBJ2-7
CASSRGLAEQEQYF
>TRBV30|TRBJ1-5
CAWSPGSQPQHF
>TRBV11-2|TRBJ2-5
CASRTISGRARGGETQYF
>TRBV15|TRBJ2-7
CATSRDFSEQYF
>TRBV7-2|TRBJ2-7
CASSARLAGGRNEQYF
>TRBV10-2|TRBJ1-6
CASGAGVNSPLHF
>TRBV4-3|TRBJ1-6
CASSQVANSPLHF
>TRBV7-8|TRBJ2-3
CASSPSTDTQYF
>TRBV24-1|TRBJ2-3
CATSDPIIAGLSTDTQYF
>TRBV30|TRBJ2-1
CAAKRLDSGDEQFF
>TRBV27|TRBJ2-7
CASSLRRTYEQYF
>TRBV3-1/TRBV3-2|TRBJ2-5
CASSPDSGLYQETQYF
>TRBV21-1|TRBJ2-4
CASSKEGGQSKNIQYF
>TRBV18|TRBJ1-1
CASSPQKDALGYTEAFF
>TRBV15|TRBJ1-1
CATSREGKGAEAFF
>TRBV30|TRBJ1-1
CAWSQQMASGEAFF